The present T cell receptor (beta chain) was sequenced within a study of cytomegalovirus exposure and HLA in healthy donors (dated by TCRdb to 2016 to 2017). The study in broad terms: In an earlier analysis of 587 of the donors, around 300 Gb of sequence data and approximately 100 million unique TCR beta sequences from approximately 180 million T cells were reported. In the later analysis, no new phenotypic data were used to find candidate immune exposures; instead, reliance was placed on TCR beta sequences and their occurrence across donors. A later analysis re-analyzed previously published TCR beta repertoires from several hundred donors and added high-resolution HLA genotyping to study TCR occurrence patterns. A few DR-DQ haplotypes were treated as single units for association and clustering because of strong linkage in the cohort. Genome-wide SNP genotypes for about 65% of the roughly 670 donors were used in a later genetic analysis, which treated that subset as a discovery cohort. Donor age, sex, ethnicity and CMV serostatus were compiled together with the repertoire data. The study aimed to test whether signatures of past pathogen exposure could be identified by cataloging public T cell receptors. To predict cytomegalovirus infection status, the study brought together high-throughput TCR immunosequencing, statistical association of individual TCRs with disease status, and machine learning. To decide whether each TCR beta V gene segment behaved as functional or pseudogenic, an earlier analysis of some 600 of the donors relied on high-throughput TCR beta sequencing. Of the roughly 390 genotyped donors, 65% to 90% fell in the genetic ancestry cluster associated with self-reported Caucasian donors. Besides the first cohort of roughly 700 subjects, a separate validation cohort made up of roughly 130 different subjects was used. HLA typing included class I and class II loci at four-digit resolution. The T cell repertoires of some 670 subjects were profiled by immunosequencing and related to cytomegalovirus serostatus. Among 300 to 500 genotyped donors of the cohort, an average of about 240,000 unique TCR beta nucleotide sequences was sequenced per donor, of which about 18% were non-productive. All discovery cohort repertoires had been generated on a single sequencing platform. An early release that covered around 590 HLA-typed donors contained approximately 300 gigabases of sequencing data and 70 million to 100 million unique TCR sequences. The number of donors typed differed by locus, with 629-630 for A, B, C, DRB1 and DQB1, roughly 550 for DQA1, over 600 for DPA1, and around 450 for DPB1. Paper-wide results and their limitations: Immune exposure information for the cohort was limited to CMV serostatus. Broadly in line with IMGT annotations, most TCR beta V segments showed up in productive rearrangements about 87% or about 30% of the time in an earlier analysis of a few hundred of the donors. A further reported finding was that TCR beta sequences accurately predicted the HLA-A and HLA-B alleles for most subjects in the first cohort. Linkage disequilibrium might explain the correlated functional status among segregating V segments, but an unknown experimental factor could not be excluded. According to a later analysis, most CMV-associated TCR beta chains appeared to be HLA-restricted, and the HLA associations seemed to be driven largely by CMV exposure. A later analysis associated about 16,000 TCR beta sequences with specific HLA alleles at a false discovery rate of 0.05. Three of the identified cytomegalovirus-associated TCR beta chains were confirmed in vitro to be specific for cytomegalovirus antigens. Because HLA typing was missing for some donors at each locus, association tests included only the typed subset. Roughly uniform sequencing depth across donors was assumed in presence/absence analyses, although this assumption may not hold. A later genetic analysis associated a missense DCLRE1C variant with V-gene and J-gene trimming of TCR beta chains, and an independent cohort replicated the association. According to a later genetic analysis, donors in an Asian-associated ancestry cluster had fewer N-insertions in productive TCRs than the roughly 670-donor mean. A later analysis reported that several top co-occurrence clusters appeared linked to parvovirus B19, influenza, CMV and Epstein-Barr virus. Most TCR sequences were observed very rarely across donors, whereas some public TCRs were present in many individuals. In a later analysis, HLA-associated TCR beta chains showed more clonal expansion and lower generation probabilities than non-associated chains that were equally common. The sequencing pipeline was judged likely to have produced a cluster of highly shared sequence variants as a technical artifact. The classifier was reported to diagnose cytomegalovirus status with high specificity and sensitivity in both the original cohort and the validation cohort. A later analysis found that TCR association rates varied across HLA loci, with DRB1 alleles showing the most associated TCRs and HLA-C alleles the fewest. This cohort had only TCR beta chains sequenced, and the lack of alpha or paired-chain data limited which features could be detected. When HLA alleles, especially DR and DQ, strongly co-occurred, attributing TCR associations to individual alleles was difficult. Because counts were too low, some 16 rarely observed V segments, including chromosome 9 orphons, were excluded from the earlier analysis of several hundred of the donors. The study gave a list of about 160 TCR beta chains associated with cytomegalovirus. It was suggested by the authors that the approach could potentially be generalized to other disease states and immunological phenotypes.

The sample holds a few counts of this clone. This receptor's antigen is unknown. No base qualities exist here, and no much larger clone lies one base off it. In total, approximately 610 healthy bone marrow donors made up the cohort. At the time of sampling, all cohort members were nominally healthy, though unrecorded immune exposures were likely present. The donor tested CMV seronegative and was one of the 352 seronegative cohort members. A peripheral blood sample was collected from each donor, and TCR beta sequencing was performed on peripheral blood mononuclear cells. Genomic DNA was extracted from the blood cell samples with the Qiagen DNeasy Blood Extraction Kit. The library was made by the immunoSEQ multiplex PCR assay. For the multiplex PCR, a mixture combining 60 forward primers for TCR Vbeta segments and 13 reverse primers for TCR Jbeta segments was used. Amplification of the CDR3 region of rearranged TCR beta genes was performed with a multiplex PCR assay on genomic DNA. The Illumina HiSeq System was used to sequence the amplified TCR beta libraries as 87-base-pair reads. On the authors' methods: A later analysis tallied approximately 87 million unique TCR beta chains across the 700 or so repertoires, and about 10 million of those chains were shared by two or more donors. A nearest-neighbor algorithm error-corrected the raw reads and collapsed the reads into unique sequences, merging closely related sequences to remove PCR and sequencing errors. CDR3 sequences were aligned to IMGT reference sequences to assign V, D and J gene segments. For a sequence to be retained, at least a six-nucleotide match to both a V gene segment and a J gene segment was required. A rearrangement was called productive if the CDR3 had no stop codons and remained in frame with V and J, and every other rearrangement was called non-productive. Following IMGT convention, CDR3 was defined as the stretch from the second conserved V-encoded cysteine up to the conserved J-encoded phenylalanine. Sequences without an unambiguous match to a single V gene segment were excluded from the earlier analysis of several hundred of the donors. In an earlier analysis of several hundred of the donors, V segments were called functional above 56.7% productive rearrangements and were called segregating when the between-donor standard deviation exceeded 5%. A statistical classification framework was developed to diagnose cytomegalovirus status using the catalog of TCR beta chain sequences. A later analysis assigned V and J genes by comparing TCR nucleotide sequences with IMGT/GENE-DB human TR gene sequences. Using the TCRdist pipeline, a later analysis assigned CDR3 sequences along with most-parsimonious VDJ recombination scenarios. In a later analysis, each TCR beta chain was defined by its CDR3 amino acid sequence together with its V-gene family, and reads lacking a unique V-gene family were excluded. To address suspected cross-contamination and a sequencing artifact, a later analysis removed around 590 highly shared, low-generation-probability nucleotide sequences. In a later analysis, a clonal expansion index for each public chain was calculated from normalized within-repertoire ranks of inferred template counts. In a later analysis, generation probabilities were computed using a VDJ recombination model fitted to out-of-frame rearrangements, and the results were checked against IGoR. In a later analysis, TCR-TCR, TCR-HLA and TCR-CMV co-occurrence was scored with hypergeometric tests, and a repertoire-size bias correction was applied to TCR pairs. To estimate false discovery rates, a later analysis permuted the HLA or CMV assignments 20 times. In a later analysis, co-occurring TCRs were grouped using DBSCAN, with TCRdist sequence similarity added in when clustering inside HLA-allele-positive subsets. Repertoires with fewer than 30,000 or more than 120,000 public chains, plus five repertoires with anomalous nucleotide sharing, were excluded from co-occurrence clustering. TCRdb re-hosts the immuneACCESS table, in-frame sequences only. Its copies lack some clones; in the studies checked, an unresolved V gene accounts for under half of them, and the cause for the rest is not known. V and J calls plus clone size are reproduced from that table; the DNA served to infer D and trimming. The sample table contains 130,000 or so clones; only one count was recorded for more than 60% of them. The biggest ten clones account for approximately 1.8% of the sample.

The source material was PBMCs. This TCR was recovered from a male donor in good health and CMV-seronegative.

The sequenced DNA is TGTGCCTGGAGTTTGGTCGGTGAGCAGTTCTTC. Translation gives CAWSLVGEQFF. The chain employs TRBV30 and TRBJ2-1; the D gene cannot be named for sure. From the cysteine up to the phenylalanine, the CDR3 has a length of 11 residues. The DNA shown is the 33-base CDR3, in frame from base 1. V is reduced by 2 bases and J by 9 bases, leaving a spacing of 8 bases between them. CDR1 and CDR2, looked up from the germline V gene (reference sequence), are GTSNPN and SVGIG.